The text below deals with one TCR beta chain. Its specificity is not known. Researchers amplified the TCR beta CDR3 regions from RNA transcripts. Using the HTBI primer set, a first-round RT-PCR was run on the TCR CDR3. Each CDR3 protein gets one entry after TCRdb re-called the multiplex PCR reads with MiXCR. The sample carries approximately 560,000 distinct CDR3 sequences, 15% to 18% recorded once. This sample is drawn from a study of T cells in Graves' hyperthyroidism and ophthalmopathy. The germline V and J ends were trimmed by 3 bases and 2 bases, with 11 bases remaining between them. Germline V lookup: CDR1 LNHDA, CDR2 SQIVND (reference sequence). CDR3 length equals 14 residues. The study's findings and limits: Ophthalmopathy could be told apart from stable hyperthyroidism with a 13 V-J model. Model-based prediction identified ophthalmopathy a median roughly 5.9 months prior to its onset.

The hyperthyroidism patients had all been newly diagnosed, and their disease duration was under 2 months. Their ages ranged from 18 to 65 years. J is TRBJ2-7 and V is TRBV19, with no clear D. The clonotype comes from a woman under 40 with Graves' hyperthyroidism. Sequencing input: blood. The CDR3 is CASSITSQTYEQYF. For the CDR3, the DNA is TGTGCCAGTAGTATCACCTCGCAGACCTACGAGCAGTACTTC.